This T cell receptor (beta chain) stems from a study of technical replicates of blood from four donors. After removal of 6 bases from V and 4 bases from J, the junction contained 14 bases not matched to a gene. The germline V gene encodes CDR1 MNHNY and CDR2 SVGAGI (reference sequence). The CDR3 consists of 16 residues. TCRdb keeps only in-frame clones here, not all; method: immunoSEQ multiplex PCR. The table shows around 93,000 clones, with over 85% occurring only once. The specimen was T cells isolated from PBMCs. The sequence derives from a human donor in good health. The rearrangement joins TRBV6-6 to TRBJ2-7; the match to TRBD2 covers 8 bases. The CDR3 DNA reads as TGTGCCAGCAGCCCCACGGGGGGGGCGTCCTCTTACGAGCAGTACTTC. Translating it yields CASSPTGGASSYEQYF.